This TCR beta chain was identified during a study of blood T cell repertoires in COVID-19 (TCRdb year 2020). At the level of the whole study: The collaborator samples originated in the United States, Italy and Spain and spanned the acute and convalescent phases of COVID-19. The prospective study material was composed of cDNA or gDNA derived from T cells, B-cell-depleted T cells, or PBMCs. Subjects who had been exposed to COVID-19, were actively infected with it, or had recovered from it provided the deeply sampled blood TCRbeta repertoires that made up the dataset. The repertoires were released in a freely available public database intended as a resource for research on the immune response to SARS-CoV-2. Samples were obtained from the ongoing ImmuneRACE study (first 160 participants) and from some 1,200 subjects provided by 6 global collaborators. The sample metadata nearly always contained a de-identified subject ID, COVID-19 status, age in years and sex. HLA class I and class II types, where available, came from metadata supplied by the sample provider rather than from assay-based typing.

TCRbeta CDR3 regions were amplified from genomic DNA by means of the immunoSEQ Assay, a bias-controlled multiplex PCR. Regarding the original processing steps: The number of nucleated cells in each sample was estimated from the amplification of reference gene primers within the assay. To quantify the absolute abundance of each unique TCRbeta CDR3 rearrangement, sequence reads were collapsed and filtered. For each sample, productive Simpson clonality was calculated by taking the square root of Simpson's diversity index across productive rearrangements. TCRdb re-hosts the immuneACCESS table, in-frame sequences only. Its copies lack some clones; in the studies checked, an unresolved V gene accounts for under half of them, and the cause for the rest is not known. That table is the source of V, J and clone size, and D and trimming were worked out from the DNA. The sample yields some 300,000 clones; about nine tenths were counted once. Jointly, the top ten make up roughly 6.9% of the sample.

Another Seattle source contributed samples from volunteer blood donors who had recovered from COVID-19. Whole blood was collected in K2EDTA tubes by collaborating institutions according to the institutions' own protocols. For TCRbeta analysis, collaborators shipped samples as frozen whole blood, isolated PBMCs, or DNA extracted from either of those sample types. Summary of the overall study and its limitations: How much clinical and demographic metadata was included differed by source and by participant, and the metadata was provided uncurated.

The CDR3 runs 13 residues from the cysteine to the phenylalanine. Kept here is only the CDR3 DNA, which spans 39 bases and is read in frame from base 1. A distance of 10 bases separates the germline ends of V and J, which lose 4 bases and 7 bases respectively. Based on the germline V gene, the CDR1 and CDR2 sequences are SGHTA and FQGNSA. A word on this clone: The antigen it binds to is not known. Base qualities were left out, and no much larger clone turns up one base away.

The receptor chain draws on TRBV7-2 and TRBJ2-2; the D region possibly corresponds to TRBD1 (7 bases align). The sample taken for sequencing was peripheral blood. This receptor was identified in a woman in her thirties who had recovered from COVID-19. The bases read TGTGCCAGCAGCTCCAGGGGGGTCGGGGAGCTGTTTTTT. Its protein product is CASSSRGVGELFF.